This note documents a single T cell receptor (beta chain) sequence. Antigen unknown. This record belongs to a study of T cell responses to AZD1222 COVID-19 vaccine. Findings of the study overall: A rise in Spike-specific TCR breadth and depth followed two AZD1222 doses. Sampling captured repertoires only after the peak T cell response.

Data came from immunoSEQ multiplex PCR; TCRdb stores just in-frame clones and leaves some out. In the table there are 120,000 or so clones, 89% of which are singletons. The CDR3 sequence is 12 residues long. Germline V CDR1 and CDR2: SGHVS, FQNEAQ. The V gene lost 5 bases and the J gene lost 5 bases, with 9 bases spanning the gap. The material sequenced was peripheral blood, taken on day 0 of AZD1222 vaccination. The chain carries TRBV7-8 and TRBJ2-5, with D maybe TRBD2 (5 bases). The TCR was taken from an adult in good health. CDR3 region: CASSPSGETQYF. The CDR3 coding sequence is TGTGCCAGCAGCCCCTCGGGGGAGACCCAGTACTTC.